The clone carrying this T cell receptor (beta chain) is a singleton in its sample. Its antigen remains unidentified. The data were taken from a study of cytomegalovirus exposure and HLA in healthy donors. Researchers ran the PCR with 60 Vbeta and 13 Jbeta primers. Method: immunoSEQ multiplex PCR; TCRdb's copy keeps in-frame clones and lacks some. The sample includes tens of thousands of clones, roughly 83% of them seen just once. Study-level points and caveats: A later analysis reportedly found that, within productive TCRs, an Asian-associated ancestry cluster had fewer N-insertions than the mean observed across the 666 donors.

This clonotype was obtained from a woman in her forties or fifties in good health and CMV-seronegative. Source material: PBMCs.

CDR3 nucleotide sequence: TGTGCCTGGAGCGATAAGGCCAGGGTGAACACTGAAGCTTTCTTT. It translates to CAWSDKARVNTEAFF. The chain employs TRBV30 and TRBJ1-1; the D gene is possibly TRBD1 (5 bases). V lost 3 bases, J lost 0 bases, and 14 bases lay in between. Germline CDR1 GTSNPN, CDR2 SVGIG (reference sequence). This CDR3 region has 15 residues.